This T cell receptor beta chain was sequenced for a study of T cell responses to AZD1222 COVID-19 vaccine (dated by TCRdb to the early 2020s). About the investigation overall: A total of about 240 trial participants underwent TCR sequencing, of whom 207 received two doses of AZD1222 and around 26 received two doses of the MenACWY control vaccine. Trial participants were enrolled by age into 18-55, 56-69 and 70-plus year subgroups, with about 150, 28 and 57 TCR-sequenced participants respectively.

V trim: 2 bases; J trim: 7 bases; unmatched bases: 4. The CDR3 has 15 amino acids, counting the end cysteine and phenylalanine. Only the CDR3 part of the read is kept: 45 bases, read in frame from the first base. CDR1 and CDR2, per the germline V gene, are MDHEN and SYDVKM. Summary of the overall study and its limitations: Only five to seven AZD1222 recipients were SARS-CoV-2 seropositive at baseline, limiting conclusions about previously exposed vaccinees. Because no samples from the day 14 peak response were available, repertoires could be characterized only after the peak T cell response. Participants were mostly white British and included more females than males, and it was suggested by the authors that clonal diversity may have been underestimated. CD4 TCRs associated with the vaccine covered the entire spike protein, and the dominant responses were in regions 160-218 and 743-854. A significant rise in spike-specific TCR breadth and depth was observed after two AZD1222 doses relative to day 0 and relative to MenACWY recipients. Epitopes outside the regions mutated in the B.1.351 and B.1.1.7 variants were reportedly recognized by nearly half of the unique spike-specific TCRs. In the small 56-69-year group, the increase in depth fell short of significance, most likely because of low power.

This specimen's time point label, interpreted: about 28 days (+/-7) after the second vaccine dose. AZD1222 recipients with second doses at about 4 weeks or about 12 weeks were pooled, because spike-specific TCR depth and breadth did not differ between schedules. Samples from vaccinated people were obtained from the UK trials COV001 and COV002, which included a single-blind randomized controlled phase 2/3 trial of AZD1222 (ChAdOx1 nCoV-19) in healthy adults. For TCRbeta chain sequencing, PBMC samples from trial participants were taken at day 0 and at day 28 after the second dose. As to this clone: The antigen it binds to is not known. No quality values exist for individual bases; no much larger clone is one base distant.

The CDR3 regions of human TCRbeta chains were subjected to immunosequencing. As for how the authors treated the data: TCRs in the repertoires were matched against a reference library of SARS-CoV-2-specific TCRs that had been generated with the MIRA antigen-specificity platform. Breadth was defined as the fraction of unique TCRs that were SARS-CoV-2-associated. Depth was defined as the fraction of total T cells that were SARS-CoV-2-associated. Using the MIRA data, each spike-specific TCR was assigned both to the spike region to which the TCR was reactive and to a CD4 or CD8 class. Log10-transformed breadth and depth values were compared by one-way ANOVA with Sidak's multiple comparisons tests. Held by TCRdb, this immuneACCESS table contains in-frame sequences only and omits some clones. Under half of the omission traces to an unresolved V gene where checked; the cause of the rest is unknown. That table is the source of V, J and clone size, and D and trimming were worked out from the DNA. Counted in this sample were about 85,000 clones; 75% to 90% of them appeared once. 4.5% of the sample belongs to the ten largest clones.

The material sequenced was peripheral blood, taken 28 days after the second AZD1222 dose. The chain links TRBV28 with TRBJ2-1; the central 11 bases match TRBD2. The clonotype originates from an adult who received the AZD1222 COVID-19 vaccine. The sequenced DNA: TGTGCCAGCAGTTTAACTAGCGGGAGTTGGAATGAGCAGTTCTTC. Its protein reads: CASSLTSGSWNEQFF.